This TCR beta chain was documented in a study of T cell responses to AZD1222 COVID-19 vaccine. Background on the study: Combined were second doses at about 4 or about 12 weeks. Study results and limitations: Two AZD1222 doses significantly raised spike-specific TCR breadth and depth over controls. Baseline seropositivity characterized only a handful of AZD1222 recipients.

A remark on this clone: What it binds is not known.

Repertoires were generated with immunoSEQ multiplex PCR, while TCRdb's copy carries only in-frame clones and drops some. The table has 150,000 to 180,000 clones, 90% seen once. CDR1 is SGHDN, CDR2 FVKESK, per germline. Unmatched junction bases numbered 5, after V lost 5 bases and J lost 0 bases. The CDR3 has 15 amino acids. The source material was peripheral blood, sampled on day 0 of AZD1222 vaccination. The TCR originated in an adult in good health. The chain links TRBV14 to TRBJ1-1; 8 bases are a match to TRBD1. Here the CDR3 reads CASSIRTGMNTEAFF. CDR3 DNA sequence: TGTGCCAGCAGCATTAGGACAGGGATGAACACTGAAGCTTTCTTT.